This entry features one TCR beta chain sequence. No cognate antigen has been identified for it. No much larger clone is present one base from it, and per-base qualities are unavailable. These data belong to a study of T cell repertoires in cytomegalovirus infection (dated by TCRdb to about 2019). Background on the whole study: Donor HLA type was relevant to the analysis, as public TCR beta signatures indicated carriage of CMV infection together with the matching HLA type. What the authors observed across the whole study: In the ex vivo response, HLA-C-restricted CMV-specific TCR beta clonotypes were dominant, and in two of eight donors the single most frequent clonotype came from this HLA-C-restricted group. In both this cohort and an independent approximately 350-donor cohort, the cumulative frequency of public TCR beta family members distinguished carriers of CMV infection plus the relevant HLA type.

Sequencing instrument: Illumina HiSeq 1500. The public reads were reanalyzed by TCRdb: fastp trimming at Q25, MiXCR alignment, in-frame beta chains only. One record per CDR3 amino acid sequence lists the most common genes and DNA. This sample gives nearly 550,000 distinct CDR3 sequences in total; 16% of them show up just once. 20% to 30% of the sample is taken by the ten largest. Taken from cysteine to phenylalanine, the CDR3 has 20 residues. Only the CDR3 part of the read is kept: 60 bases, read in frame from the first base. CDR1 and CDR2 (LGHDT, YNNKEL) derive from the germline V gene (reference sequence). The junction shows trimming of 0 bases on V and 0 bases on J, plus 18 bases between the germline ends.

Sequenced material: CD8+ T cells from PBMCs. The receptor comes from a human donor in good health (CMV status not recorded). Some clones in this sample may be carry-over from other donors' samples. This chain is built from TRBV3-1 and TRBJ2-6; the D gene is perhaps TRBD1 or TRBD2, each of them matching over 5 bases. The CDR3 reads CASSQDWRAGTNSGANVLTF. The DNA sequence is TGTGCCAGCAGCCAAGATTGGAGAGCAGGGACGAACTCTGGGGCCAACGTCCTGACTTTC.